This paragraph covers one T cell receptor beta chain sequence. Its antigen is unidentified. This specimen belongs to a study of cytomegalovirus exposure and HLA in healthy donors. Across the study: Earlier results showed 117 million unique TCR beta sequences derived from about 179 million T cells. Unique TCRs from HLA-typed donors, approximately 80 million of them, were held in an early data release. Findings and limits, study-wide: Researchers reportedly found TCR beta sequences accurately predicted most subjects' HLA-A and HLA-B alleles. The presence/absence work took it that sequencing depth was about the same across donors.

The CDR3 runs 13 residues. The germline CDR1 and CDR2 sequences are MDHEN and SYDVKM. V was cut by 6 bases and J by 5 bases, with 13 bases left in between. The primer mix had 60 Vbeta and 13 Jbeta primers. Clones were sequenced by immunoSEQ multiplex PCR, and TCRdb holds only the in-frame ones, with some missing. The repertoire holds under 150,000 clones, over 65% seen once, with roughly 2.5% in the top ten. Sequencing input: PBMCs. The chain recombines TRBV28 with TRBJ1-2, with a weak D call TRBD1 (6 bases). This TCR was recovered from a woman aged 18-29 years in good health and CMV-seronegative. This chain's CDR3 is CASRTGKRYGYTF. The DNA of the CDR3 is TGTGCCAGCAGGACAGGAAAGAGGTATGGCTACACCTTC.